The present T cell receptor (beta chain) was sequenced within a study of cytomegalovirus exposure and HLA in healthy donors. Study information: The use of the same platform for the roughly 130 validation repertoires and the 650 to 850 first-cohort repertoires was reported by a later analysis. Study-wide results and caveats: Usually a TCR sequence was rare, but some public TCRs were found in many donors. Both high specificity and high sensitivity reportedly marked the classifier's diagnosis of cytomegalovirus status.

CDR1 is GTSNPN, CDR2 SVGIG, per germline (reference sequence). V gave up 6 bases and J gave up 3 bases, with 5 bases separating them. There are 11 residues in the CDR3. While the first cohort had over 650 subjects, the donors belonged to the separate validation cohort of over a hundred subjects. Some clones are missing from TCRdb's copy, which holds only in-frame ones; the method was immunoSEQ multiplex PCR. The sample has over 200,000 clones, around four fifths seen once. With respect to this clone: Its antigen is as yet unknown.

The V and J genes are TRBV30 and TRBJ2-2; D is ambiguous. The source material was PBMCs. This sequence originates from a woman aged 18 to 35 in good health and CMV-seronegative. CDR3 in amino acids: CACLHTGELFF. The CDR3 region has the DNA TGTGCCTGCCTCCACACCGGGGAGCTGTTTTTT. Using reference TRBV30 and TRBJ2-2 for the parts outside the CDR3, the full variable domain is SQTIHQWPATLVQPVGSPLSLECTVEGTSNPNLYWYRQAAGRGLQLLFYSVGIGQISSEVPQNLSASRPQDRQFILSSKKLLLSDSGFYLCACLHTGELFFGEGSRLTVL.